Listed here is a single T cell receptor beta chain. What it binds is not known. With the read ending 3 residues before the CDR3 end, the germline J gene is used to fill in that end. The CDR3 contains 15 residues. The germline gives CDR1 LNHDA, CDR2 SQIVND (reference sequence). J lost 6 bases, V lost 1 base, and 5 bases had no gene match. This specimen belongs to a study of T cells in women clearing cervical HPV infection. Here immunoSEQ multiplex PCR was the method, and the copy in TCRdb shows in-frame clones only, minus some. The sample has 30,000 or so clones. Whole-study findings and limits: CIN3+ cases had significantly higher TCR richness than controls; evenness did not differ.

The J gene is TRBJ2-1, the V gene TRBV19, with 8 positions matching TRBD1. The sample was blood buffy coat. The receptor was isolated from a woman between 18 and 69 years old with a cervical HPV16 infection that either progressed to CIN3+ or cleared (not recorded which). Incomplete CDR3 DNA: TGTGCCAGTAGTATAGGGGACAGGACCCGCAATGAG. This translates into CASSIGDRTRNE. The full-length CDR3 reads as CASSIGDRTRNEQFF. The variable domain in full, completed from reference TRBV19 and TRBJ2-1, reads DGGITQSPKYLFRKEGQNVTLSCEQNLNHDAMYWYRQDPGQGLRLIYYSQIVNDFQKGDIAEGYSVSREKKESFPLTVTSAQKNPTAFYLCASSIGDRTRNEQFFGPGTRLTVL.